The clone carrying this T cell receptor (beta chain) is labeled as medium-sized. The antigen remains undetermined. This CDR3 region has 15 residues. The V segment lost 2 bases and the J segment 8 bases; nucleotides outside the gene matches: 8. Germline V gives CDR1 SGHRS, CDR2 YFSETQ. These data belong to a study of HIV-infected patients and healthy controls. The study's findings and limits: CDR3 sharing between individuals was lower in HIV-infected patients than in healthy controls.

Whole blood was used without fractionation, so all unsorted peripheral T cells were included. About 500 ng RNA was reverse transcribed with alpha and beta constant-region primers. Using multiplexing indices, alpha and beta chain libraries were generated apart by chain-specific third strand synthesis. The library had 12-nucleotide molecular identifiers formed by two random hexamers joined together. TCRdb called the 5' RACE reads again in MiXCR, with one record for every CDR3 protein. The sample has about 18,000 distinct CDR3 sequences, about a tenth seen once. This sequence originates from an adult in good health. The sample comprised blood. The chain joins TRBV5-1 to TRBJ2-1; TRBD2 matches at 9 bases. CDR3: CASSLALAGSHEQFF. CDR3 bases: TGCGCCAGCAGCTTAGCGCTAGCGGGAAGCCATGAGCAGTTCTTC.